The source of this TCR beta chain is a study of T cell clusters in autoimmune cytopenias. Study overall: Per sample, median TRB depth was roughly 50,000 reads, yielding a median about 2,400 distinct clonotypes. Study findings and constraints: Functional roles of the in silico T cell clusters still await experimental validation. TRB repertoire shifts in secondary cytopenia and chronic lymphocytic leukemia mostly reflected lymphoma, not autoimmunity. Primary autoimmune cytopenia patients seemingly lacked the physiological T cell clusters found in healthy donors.

TRB was amplified from 250 ng of peripheral blood genomic DNA per sample. One tube held mixed TRB-A and TRB-B primer pools for touch-down PCR. No DNA is given; TCRdb re-called the multiplex PCR reads and lists each CDR3 protein once. The repertoire shows about 7,400 distinct CDR3 sequences; the top ten hold about 15%. A note on this clonotype: What it recognizes is unknown.

The CDR3 extends over 16 amino acids. Germline loops: CDR1 SGHAT, CDR2 FQNNGV. The genes are TRBV11-2 and TRBJ2-7; absent DNA, TCRdb's TRBD1 call cannot be checked. The sample consisted of peripheral blood. This TCR derives from a human donor with an autoimmune cytopenia or autoimmune hepatitis (not recorded which). The CDR3 loop is CASSRSGGLNSYEQYF.